This T cell receptor (beta chain) was sequenced for a study of patients and donors after allogeneic stem cell transplantation. From the RT-PCR reads, TCRdb called clonotypes with MiXCR, one entry per CDR3 protein. The sample has approximately 200,000 distinct CDR3 sequences; around 14% are singletons. The count of this clonotype is one. V was trimmed by 8 bases and J by 5 bases, leaving 24 bases between them. This CDR3 region has 16 residues. The TCR originated in a human donor who was either an allogeneic HSCT recipient or a stem cell or donor lymphocyte infusion donor (not recorded which). It is not recorded whose cells these are; they may come from a transplant donor. V is TRBV12-3 or TRBV12-4 and J is TRBJ1-2; D is possibly TRBD1 (6 bases). Sequencing was done on a sample of blood, either unsorted or a sorted T cell fraction (not recorded which). The CDR3 DNA sequence: TGTGCCAGCGGGTCCCTACAGGGAAACCGTTGGTATGGCTACACCTTC. This codes for CASGSLQGNRWYGYTF.